These 28 T cell receptor beta chains were sequenced from one sample in a study of blood T cells in healthy people across ages. A second roughly 6 to 11 cycle PCR used barcoded and J-beta primers. TCRdb passed the 5' RACE reads through MiXCR, listing each CDR3 protein once. The repertoire includes roughly 1.5 million distinct CDR3 sequences, roughly two fifths of them detected once, and over 3.5% sits in the top ten. Sequencing was done on a sample of blood. The receptors were sampled from a woman between 18 and 30 years old in good health.

At least ten counts were recorded for this clonotype. The V call is TRBV20-1, the J call TRBJ1-1; tentatively, D is TRBD1 (5 bases). The CDR3 has 13 amino acids. The germline V gene has CDR1 DFQATT and CDR2 SNEGSKA (reference sequence). Trimming shortened V by 1 base and J by 6 bases, and 12 bases separated the two germline ends. As DNA, the CDR3 is TGCAGTGCTAGAGGCGGAGGGGTTGCTGAAGCTTTCTTT. Protein sequence: CSARGGGVAEAFF.

The V and J genes are TRBV10-3 and TRBJ2-7; 9 nucleotides agree with TRBD2. The CDR3 runs to 14 residues. The V segment lost 4 bases and the J segment 0 bases; nucleotides outside the gene matches: 1. The V gene's germline CDR1 is ENHRY and CDR2 SYGVKD. The CDR3 loop reads CAISVGLASYEQYF. For the CDR3, the DNA is TGTGCCATCAGTGTGGGACTAGCCTCCTACGAGCAGTACTTC.

V is TRBV27 and J is TRBJ2-3; 8 bases match TRBD2. CDR1 MNHEY and CDR2 SMNVEV come from the germline V gene (reference sequence). The CDR3 extends over 19 amino acids. Germline trimming cut 5 bases from V and 5 bases from J; bases unmatched to any gene: 21. The CDR3 is CASSPRPGTRTGPEDTQYF. CDR3 in DNA: TGTGCCAGCAGTCCGCGTCCCGGGACTAGGACGGGGCCAGAAGATACGCAGTATTTT.

This clonotype was recorded once. The V gene is TRBV20-1, the J gene TRBJ2-1, with D uncertain. The CDR3 extends over 13 amino acids. The V end was cut by 4 bases, the J end by 5 bases, with 12 bases between. Germline V gene sequence: CDR1 DFQATT, CDR2 SNEGSKA (reference sequence). CDR3 nucleotide sequence: TGCAGTGCTACGAAAATTACTGACAATGAGCAGTTCTTC. This translates into CSATKITDNEQFF.

This chain's CDR3 is CATSDPGLAGARGWTDTQYF. The CDR3, as DNA: TGTGCCACCAGTGACCCAGGACTAGCGGGAGCTCGCGGTTGGACAGATACGCAGTATTTT. The chain is built from TRBV24-1 and TRBJ2-3; 13 nucleotides agree with TRBD2. Germline values: CDR1 KGHDR, CDR2 SFDVKD. With V trimmed by 4 bases and J by 3 bases, 15 bases remained unmatched. The CDR3 length is 20 residues.

This clonotype was picked up a small number of times. The rearrangement uses TRBV2 and TRBJ2-1; a weak D match, TRBD2 (6 bases). The CDR3 consists of 15 residues. With 3 bases removed from V and 4 bases from J, the gap between germline ends came to 13 bases. Germline-derived CDR1 and CDR2 are SNHLY and FYNNEI. The CDR3 protein is CASSDLAEPYNEQFF. CDR3 bases: TGTGCCAGCAGTGATTTAGCGGAGCCTTACAATGAGCAGTTCTTC.

Only a few counts were recorded for this clonotype. V is TRBV27 and J is TRBJ2-3; TRBD2 aligns across 8 bases. The CDR3 is 14 amino acids. Looked up from germline, CDR1 is MNHEY and CDR2 is SMNVEV (reference sequence). The V gene end was trimmed by 9 bases and the J gene end by 4 bases; junction bases not matched to a gene: 9. The DNA of the CDR3 is TGTGCCAGTCTTAGCGGGAATGGAGCAGATACGCAGTATTTT. This sequence encodes CASLSGNGADTQYF.

The V gene is TRBV4-1, the J gene TRBJ2-1; TRBD1 aligns across 10 bases. Germline CDR1 MGHRA, CDR2 YSYEKL. The ends lost 1 base at V and 7 bases at J; junction bases unmatched: 7. This CDR3 comprises 16 residues. The CDR3 protein is CASSQGTGTGDNEQFF. The CDR3, as DNA: TGCGCCAGCAGCCAAGGCACCGGGACAGGGGATAATGAGCAGTTCTTC.

The chain links TRBV29-1 to TRBJ2-3; D unclear. The CDR3 length is 10 residues. Germline values: CDR1 SQVTM, CDR2 ANQGSEA. V lost 7 bases to trimming and J lost 10 bases, with 12 bases between them. DNA of the CDR3: TGCAGCGCGCGTTCCTCTTCGCAGTATTTT. Protein: CSARSSSQYF.

This chain connects TRBV29-1 to TRBJ1-1; 7 bases line up with TRBD1. Germline CDR1 and CDR2: SQVTM and ANQGSEA. This CDR3 comprises 12 residues. The V and J ends lost 6 bases and 3 bases, in that order; junction bases with no gene match: 4. CDR3 bases: TGCAGCGTGAGGGGGCAGGACACTGAAGCTTTCTTT. It codes for CSVRGQDTEAFF.

The table lists this clonotype with many counts. The chain couples TRBV4-1 to TRBJ2-5; tentative D call: TRBD2 (6 bases). The V and J ends lost 4 bases and 2 bases respectively, with 23 bases between them. The V gene's germline CDR1 is MGHRA and CDR2 YSYEKL. The CDR3 is 18 residues long. The CDR3 reads CASSRSRIQEGIQETQYF. The CDR3 bases are TGCGCCAGCAGCCGCTCCCGCATACAGGAGGGGATACAAGAGACCCAGTACTTC.

The sample holds a few counts of this clonotype. The chain employs TRBV5-1 and TRBJ2-1; TRBD2 matches 13 bases. J lost 3 bases, V lost 4 bases, and 10 bases had no gene match. Germline V gene data show CDR1 as SGHRS and CDR2 as YFSETQ. The CDR3 covers 18 residues. CDR3 sequence (DNA): TGCGCCAGCAGCGGGGGGACTAGCGGGGTCGTTCTCTACAATGAGCAGTTCTTC. Translation gives CASSGGTSGVVLYNEQFF.

This clonotype occurred a few times. This chain connects TRBV6-5 to TRBJ1-5; the D is unclear. V lost 3 bases and J lost 3, with 6 bases in between. Germline V gene lookup returns CDR1 MNHEY and CDR2 SVGAGI. CDR3 length: 13 amino acids. The CDR3 spells CASSYGNNQPQHF. CDR3 DNA sequence: TGTGCCAGCAGTTATGGGAACAATCAGCCCCAGCATTTT.

V usage is TRBV7-2 and J usage is TRBJ2-1; D might be TRBD1 (6 bases). The germline gives CDR1 SGHTA, CDR2 FQGNSA. Trimming removed 2 bases from V and 4 bases from J, with 15 bases in between. This CDR3 region has 16 residues. The CDR3 reads CASSLHRRGNYNEQFF. The CDR3, as DNA: TGTGCCAGCAGCTTACATCGCAGGGGCAATTACAATGAGCAGTTCTTC.

This clonotype was counted ten times or more. The CDR3 nucleotides read TGTGCCATCAGCGCGAGGGAGGACGAGCAGTACTTC. Protein: CAISAREDEQYF. The rearrangement uses TRBV10-3 and TRBJ2-7; possible D gene TRBD2, 6 bases. There are 12 residues in the CDR3. In germline, CDR1 is ENHRY, CDR2 SYGVKD. V lost 6 bases to trimming and J lost 5 bases, with 11 bases between them.

The chain combines TRBV20-1 with TRBJ1-3; D gene unclear. Germline lookup yields CDR1 DFQATT and CDR2 SNEGSKA (reference sequence). The V end lost 5 bases, the J end lost 0 bases, and 11 bases lay between the germline ends. The CDR3 spans 14 residues. The CDR3 region has the DNA TGCAGTGCTGGGCGGGCCGTCTCTGGAAACACCATATATTTT. This gives the protein CSAGRAVSGNTIYF.

There are a few counts of this clonotype. The gene calls are TRBV4-1 and TRBJ2-7; TRBD1 aligns across 7 bases. The CDR3 extends over 16 amino acids. Germline V lookup: CDR1 MGHRA, CDR2 YSYEKL. Unmatched junction bases numbered 8, after V lost 3 bases and J lost 0 bases. The DNA for the CDR3 is TGCGCCAGCAGCCAGTCGGCTACAGGGGTCTCCTACGAGCAGTACTTC. As protein: CASSQSATGVSYEQYF.

The V gene is TRBV7-3, the J gene TRBJ2-7, with D possibly being TRBD1 (6 bases). The J call may be incorrect, as the DNA end agrees better with TRBJ2-5. This CDR3 is 16 amino acids long. Germline V gives CDR1 SGHTA, CDR2 FQGTGA. The CDR3 DNA reads as TGTGCCAGCAGCTTAAGTCGTAATGGGGGCGTAGAGACCCAGTACTTC. This encodes CASSLSRNGGVETQYF.

J is TRBJ2-1 and V is TRBV20-1; D is perhaps TRBD1 (6 bases). CDR3 length: 13 residues. V lost 3 bases and J 6 bases, leaving 12 bases between the germline ends. Germline assignment: CDR1 DFQATT and CDR2 SNEGSKA (reference sequence). The CDR3 reads CSASWDTPNEQFF. The DNA for the CDR3 is TGCAGTGCTAGTTGGGACACACCCAATGAGCAGTTCTTC.

The genes are TRBV20-1 and TRBJ1-5; 8 bases fit TRBD1. Germline CDR1 DFQATT, CDR2 SNEGSKA (reference sequence). The V gene end was trimmed by 3 bases and the J gene end by 3 bases; junction bases not matched to a gene: 7. The CDR3 spans 15 residues. The DNA of the CDR3 is TGCAGTGCTAGTGCCGGGACAGGATACAATCAGCCCCAGCATTTT. Its translation is CSASAGTGYNQPQHF.

The chain employs TRBV12-3 or TRBV12-4 and TRBJ1-3, with D maybe TRBD1 (6 bases). This CDR3 region has 14 residues. Trimming pared 5 bases from V and 2 bases from J, leaving 10 bases between. The CDR3 reads CASSRGQTGNTIYF. In nucleotides, the CDR3 is TGTGCCAGCAGTCGCGGACAGACTGGAAACACCATATATTTT.

This clonotype turned up a few times. The V and J genes are TRBV7-9 and TRBJ2-6, with unresolved D. Germline CDR1 and CDR2: SEHNR and FQNEAQ (reference sequence). V was pared by 2 bases and J by 0 bases, with 8 bases between. The CDR3 extends over 16 amino acids. CDR3 amino acids: CASSLNSGSGANVLTF. In DNA, the CDR3 is TGTGCCAGCAGCTTAAATTCAGGCTCTGGGGCCAACGTCCTGACTTTC.

V and J are TRBV29-1 and TRBJ2-7; D not resolved. This CDR3 is built from 14 residues. The germline gives CDR1 SQVTM, CDR2 ANQGSEA. Trimming shortened V by 6 bases and J by 1 base, and 16 bases separated the two germline ends. The DNA for the CDR3 is TGCAGCGTGTTAAAGGTAACATGGTCCTACGAGCAGTACTTC. It encodes CSVLKVTWSYEQYF.

This clonotype was found a few times. The genes are TRBV20-1 and TRBJ2-3, with D perhaps matching TRBD2 (6 bases). V lost 0 bases to trimming and J lost 2 bases, with 15 bases between them. The germline V gene encodes CDR1 DFQATT and CDR2 SNEGSKA (reference sequence). The CDR3 sequence is 16 residues long. For the CDR3, the DNA is TGCAGTGCTAGAGATCCCTTCGCGGGGACCACAGATACGCAGTATTTT. Its protein is CSARDPFAGTTDTQYF.

The V and J genes are TRBV7-9 and TRBJ2-7, with a tentative D call TRBD2 (5 bases). Trimming took off 2 bases at V and 3 bases at J, with 23 bases between the two ends. The CDR3 is 18 amino acids. Germline-derived CDR1 and CDR2 are SEHNR and FQNEAQ (reference sequence). DNA for the CDR3: TGTGCCAGCAGCTTATCACCCCGTCCCGGACTTACCAACTACGAGCAGTACTTC. Residues: CASSLSPRPGLTNYEQYF.

The J gene is TRBJ2-3, the V gene TRBV27; TRBD2 aligns across 14 bases. The J segment lost 4 bases and the V segment lost 5 bases, leaving 8 bases of the junction unmatched. CDR3 size: 17 residues. The germline V gene encodes CDR1 MNHEY and CDR2 SMNVEV (reference sequence). DNA for the CDR3: TGTGCCAGCAGTAAACGACTAGCGGGGGGGCCCGCAGATACGCAGTATTTT. Translated, it gives CASSKRLAGGPADTQYF.

This clonotype showed up just a few times. The chain recombines TRBV12-3 or TRBV12-4 with TRBJ1-4; D gene uncertain. This CDR3 has 14 amino acids. V lost 6 bases, J lost 5 bases, and 13 bases lay in between. The CDR3 is CASRSGFPNEKLFF. CDR3 DNA sequence: TGTGCCAGCAGATCCGGGTTCCCCAATGAAAAACTGTTTTTT.

Points on this clonotype: A junction end diverges from the germline sequence, so it may reflect a read error. This chain links TRBV7-2 with TRBJ2-7, with a tentative D call TRBD1 (6 bases). The V gene's germline CDR1 is SGHTA and CDR2 FQGNSA. There are 15 residues in the CDR3. The CDR3 sequence: CASSLGFRGSYEQYF. The CDR3 nucleotides read TGCGCCAGCAGCTTAGGGTTTAGGGGGAGCTACGAGCAGTACTTC.